The 17 T cell receptor beta chains below were found in one sample sequenced in a study of T-cell memory formation after mild COVID-19. MiXCR was run by TCRdb on the 5' RACE reads, yielding one entry per CDR3 protein. The data contain around 400,000 distinct CDR3 sequences, about 24% of them seen just once; the ten biggest clones take up 8.8%. The material sequenced was PBMCs or a T cell subset sorted from them (not recorded which). Receptor source: an adult woman who had mild COVID-19 (a few samples of this study predate the infection). Cell type and time point are not known.

The chain joins TRBV9 to TRBJ1-2; D gene ambiguous. This CDR3 has 14 amino acids. Germline loops: CDR1 SGDLS, CDR2 YYNGEE. Between the trimmed V and J ends, which lost 0 bases and 4 bases, there was a span of 10 bases. The CDR3 coding sequence is TGTGCCAGCAGCGTAGGGAGGACTGCCTATGGCTACACCTTC. Protein sequence: CASSVGRTAYGYTF.

The chain is built from TRBV2 and TRBJ1-2; 8 nucleotides agree with TRBD1. Germline V gives CDR1 SNHLY, CDR2 FYNNEI. V lost 5 bases and J lost 2; bases outside the gene matches: 13. This CDR3 region has 17 residues. The CDR3 bases are TGTGCCAGCAGTCCGGACAGGGTAGGGAGTAGGAACTATGGCTACACCTTC. It codes for CASSPDRVGSRNYGYTF.

The genes are TRBV5-1 and TRBJ1-1, with D perhaps matching TRBD1 (6 bases). The length of the CDR3 is 15 residues. The ends were cut back, 4 bases at V and 4 bases at J, with 17 bases in the middle. The germline CDR1 and CDR2 sequences are SGHRS and YFSETQ. CDR3 DNA: TGCGCCAGCAGCCAGACACAGGGACGGGGCACTGAAGCTTTCTTT. Translated, it gives CASSQTQGRGTEAFF. Full variable domain (outside the CDR3, taken from reference TRBV5-1 and TRBJ1-1): KAGVTQTPRYLIKTRGQQVTLSCSPISGHRSVSWYQQTPGQGLQFLFEYFSETQRNKGNFPGRFSGRQFSNSRSEMNVSTLELGDSALYLCASSQTQGRGTEAFFGQGTRLTVV.

The genes are TRBV2 and TRBJ2-6; tentatively, D is TRBD1 (5 bases). V was cut by 3 bases and J by 3 bases, with 12 bases left in between. Germline V CDR1 and CDR2: SNHLY, FYNNEI. The CDR3 has 16 residues. The CDR3 sequence: CASSERSGIGANVLTF. The CDR3 DNA reads TGTGCCAGCAGTGAGCGTTCAGGGATTGGGGCCAACGTCCTGACTTTC.

The V gene is TRBV7-9, the J gene TRBJ2-1; no clear D. Germline V gene data show CDR1 as SEHNR and CDR2 as FQNEAQ (reference sequence). This CDR3 is 10 amino acids long. The DNA of the CDR3 is TGTGCACCGACCCCCAATGAGCAGTTCTTC. The encoded protein is CAPTPNEQFF.

V usage is TRBV12-3 or TRBV12-4 and J usage is TRBJ2-2, with 7 bases fitting TRBD1. The CDR3 extends over 14 amino acids. V lost 6 bases, J lost 2 bases, and 3 bases stayed unmatched. The CDR3 DNA reads as TGTGCCAGCAGACAGGGGCGAAACACCGGGGAGCTGTTTTTT. The encoded protein is CASRQGRNTGELFF.

This rearrangement joins TRBV6-5 to TRBJ1-2; TRBD1 matches at 7 bases. Germline assignment: CDR1 MNHEY and CDR2 SVGAGI. The CDR3 sequence is 16 residues long. V lost 5 bases, J lost 3 bases, and 12 bases stayed unmatched. In DNA, the CDR3 is TGTGCCAGCAGTCTAGACTATGCCGGGACAGACTATGGCTACACCTTC. Translation gives CASSLDYAGTDYGYTF.

The chain links TRBV18 to TRBJ2-7; 7 bases are shared with TRBD2. In germline, CDR1 is KGHSH, CDR2 LQKENI. There are 12 residues in the CDR3. The V segment lost 2 bases and the J segment 6 bases; nucleotides outside the gene matches: 1. The CDR3 reads CASSPGTTEQYF. For the CDR3, the DNA is TGTGCCAGCTCACCAGGGACTACCGAGCAGTACTTC.

The chain uses TRBV7-6 and TRBJ2-6; 8 bases line up with TRBD1. In germline, CDR1 is SGHVS, CDR2 FNYEAQ. The CDR3 runs 18 residues. The V and J ends lost 3 bases and 2 bases, in that order; junction bases with no gene match: 9. This CDR3 is CASSFPTTGGPGANVLTF. CDR3 bases: TGTGCCAGCAGCTTTCCCACCACAGGGGGACCTGGGGCCAACGTCCTGACTTTC. The full variable domain, rest sourced from reference TRBV7-6 and TRBJ2-6, is GAGVSQSPRYKVTKRGQDVALRCDPISGHVSLYWYRQALGQGPEFLTYFNYEAQQDKSGLPNDRFSAERPEGSISTLTIQRTEQRDSAMYRCASSFPTTGGPGANVLTFGAGSRLTVL.

This clonotype was counted a few times. The chain joins TRBV7-8 to TRBJ2-3; TRBD2 matches 12 bases. Germline V gives CDR1 SGHVS, CDR2 FQNEAQ. The trim removed 5 bases at V and 5 bases at J, leaving 5 bases unmatched. The CDR3 length is 15 residues. CDR3 protein: CASSTTSGSLDTQYF. The DNA for the CDR3 is TGTGCCAGCAGCACGACTAGCGGGAGTTTAGATACGCAGTATTTT.

This clonotype was observed a few times. The chain combines TRBV6-2 or TRBV6-3 with TRBJ2-1; TRBD2 matches at 8 bases. The CDR3 totals 15 residues. Germline V gene lookup returns CDR1 MNHEY and CDR2 SVGEGT. J was trimmed by 7 bases and V by 6 bases; bases with no gene match: 11. Written as DNA, the CDR3 is TGTGCCAGCAGCTTTACGGGGGGGCGCAGAAATGAGCAGTTCTTC. Translating it yields CASSFTGGRRNEQFF.

This clonotype was observed a handful of times. This chain joins TRBV4-1 and TRBJ2-3; 15 bases match TRBD2. Germline V gives CDR1 MGHRA, CDR2 YSYEKL. The J segment lost 5 bases and the V segment lost 0 bases, leaving 12 bases of the junction unmatched. The CDR3 spans 20 residues. The chain's CDR3 is CASSQDLGLAGGFRGDTQYF. The CDR3 DNA reads as TGCGCCAGCAGCCAAGACCTCGGACTAGCGGGGGGGTTCCGGGGAGATACGCAGTATTTT.

This clonotype has more than one count but fewer than ten. V usage is TRBV5-5 and J usage is TRBJ1-2, with D possibly being TRBD1 (6 bases). Germline V CDR1 and CDR2: SGHKS, YYEKEE (reference sequence). This CDR3 comprises 14 residues. Trimming removed 1 base from V and 7 bases from J, with 14 bases in between. The CDR3 region is CASSLSRGGSGYTF. DNA for the CDR3: TGTGCCAGCAGCTTGTCCAGGGGCGGAAGTGGCTACACCTTC.

This clonotype occurred many times. The genes are TRBV6-6 and TRBJ2-7; D tentatively fits TRBD1 or TRBD2 (5 bases each). Germline CDR1 is MNHNY and CDR2 is SVGAGI (reference sequence). The CDR3 covers 12 residues. Trimming removed 6 bases from V and 0 bases from J, with 6 bases in between. For the CDR3, the DNA is TGTGCCAGCAGGGGGGTCTCCTACGAGCAGTACTTC. Its translation is CASRGVSYEQYF.

J is TRBJ2-7 and V is TRBV14; D is possibly TRBD1 or TRBD2 (5 bases each). The V and J ends lost 6 bases and 4 bases respectively, with 13 bases between them. The V gene's germline CDR1 is SGHDN and CDR2 FVKESK. This CDR3 has 13 amino acids. The CDR3 spells CASSPGWEYEQYF. The CDR3 nucleotides are TGTGCCAGCAGTCCAGGGTGGGAGTACGAGCAGTACTTC.

This clonotype has only a few counts. The gene calls are TRBV7-9 and TRBJ1-1; no clear D gene. Germline CDR1 reads SEHNR; CDR2 reads FQNEAQ (reference sequence). V was shortened by 0 bases and J by 6 bases, with 20 bases between the two germline ends. The CDR3 has 17 residues. The CDR3 region is CASSLALGSGRYAEAFF. CDR3 in DNA: TGTGCCAGCAGCTTAGCGCTAGGCTCCGGCAGGTACGCTGAAGCTTTCTTT.

This clonotype has only a few counts. The chain links TRBV4-3 to TRBJ1-2; no firm D call. This CDR3 is built from 16 residues. Germline V gene data show CDR1 as LGHNA and CDR2 as YSLEER. Trimming shortened V by 1 base and J by 8 bases, and 20 bases separated the two germline ends. This CDR3 reads CASSQAAGLTYMGYTF. The CDR3 region has the DNA TGCGCCAGCAGCCAAGCCGCCGGATTGACCTATATGGGCTACACCTTC.